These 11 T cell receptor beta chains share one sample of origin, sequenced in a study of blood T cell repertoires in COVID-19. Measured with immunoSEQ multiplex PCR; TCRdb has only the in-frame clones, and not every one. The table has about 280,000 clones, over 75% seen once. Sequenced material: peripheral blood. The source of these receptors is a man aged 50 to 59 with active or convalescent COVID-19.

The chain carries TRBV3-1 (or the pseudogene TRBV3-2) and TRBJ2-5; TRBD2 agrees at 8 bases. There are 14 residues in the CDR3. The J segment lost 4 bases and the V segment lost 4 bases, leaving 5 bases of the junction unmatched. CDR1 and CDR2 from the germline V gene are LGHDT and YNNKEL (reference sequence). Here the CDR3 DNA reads TGTGCCAGCAGCCGGACTAGCTGGGGAGAGACCCAGTACTTC. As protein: CASSRTSWGETQYF.

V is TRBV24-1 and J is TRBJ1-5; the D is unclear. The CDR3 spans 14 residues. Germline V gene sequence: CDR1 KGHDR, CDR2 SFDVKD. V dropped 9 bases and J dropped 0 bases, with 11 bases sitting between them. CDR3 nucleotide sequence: TGTGCCACCGCCCTCGGGGATAGCAATCAGCCCCAGCATTTT. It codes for CATALGDSNQPQHF.

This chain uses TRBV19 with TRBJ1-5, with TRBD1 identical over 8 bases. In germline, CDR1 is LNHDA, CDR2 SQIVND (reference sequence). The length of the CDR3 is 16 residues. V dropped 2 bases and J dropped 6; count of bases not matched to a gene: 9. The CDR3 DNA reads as TGTGCCAGTAGTATATTAGGGCAGGGGGCTAGTCAGCCCCAGCATTTT. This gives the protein CASSILGQGASQPQHF.

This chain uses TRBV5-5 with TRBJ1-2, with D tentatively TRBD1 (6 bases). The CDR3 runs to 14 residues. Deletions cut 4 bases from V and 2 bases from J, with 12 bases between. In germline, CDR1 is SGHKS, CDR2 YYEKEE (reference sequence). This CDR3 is CASSEAGANYGYTF. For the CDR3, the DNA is TGTGCCAGCAGCGAAGCAGGGGCCAACTATGGCTACACCTTC. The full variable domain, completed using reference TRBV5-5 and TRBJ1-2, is DAGVTQSPTHLIKTRGQQVTLRCSPISGHKSVSWYQQVLGQGPQFIFQYYEKEERGRGNFPDRFSARQFPNYSSELNVNALLLGDSALYLCASSEAGANYGYTFGSGTRLTVV.

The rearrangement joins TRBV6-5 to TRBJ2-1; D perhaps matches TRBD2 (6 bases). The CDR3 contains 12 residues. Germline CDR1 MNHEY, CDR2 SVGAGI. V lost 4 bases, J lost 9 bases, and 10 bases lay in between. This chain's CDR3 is CASSSKGGEQFF. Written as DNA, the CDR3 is TGTGCCAGCAGTTCCAAGGGAGGTGAGCAGTTCTTC.

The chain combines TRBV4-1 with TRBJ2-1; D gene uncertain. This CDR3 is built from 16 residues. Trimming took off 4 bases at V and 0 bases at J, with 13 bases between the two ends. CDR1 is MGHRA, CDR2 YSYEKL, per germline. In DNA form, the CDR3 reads TGCGCCAGCAGCCCCGTCGGAAGAGGCTCCTACAATGAGCAGTTCTTC. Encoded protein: CASSPVGRGSYNEQFF.

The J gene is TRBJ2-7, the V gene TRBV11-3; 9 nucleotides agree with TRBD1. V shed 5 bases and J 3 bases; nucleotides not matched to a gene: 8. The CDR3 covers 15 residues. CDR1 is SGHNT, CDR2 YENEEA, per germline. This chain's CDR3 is CASSSPGTGFYEQYF. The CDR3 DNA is TGTGCCAGCAGCAGCCCCGGGACAGGGTTCTACGAGCAGTACTTC. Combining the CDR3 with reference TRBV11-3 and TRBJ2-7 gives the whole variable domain EAGVVQSPRYKIIEKKQPVAFWCNPISGHNTLYWYLQNLGQGPELLIRYENEEAVDDSQLPKDRFSAERLKGVDSTLKIQPAELGDSAVYLCASSSPGTGFYEQYFGPGTRLTVT.

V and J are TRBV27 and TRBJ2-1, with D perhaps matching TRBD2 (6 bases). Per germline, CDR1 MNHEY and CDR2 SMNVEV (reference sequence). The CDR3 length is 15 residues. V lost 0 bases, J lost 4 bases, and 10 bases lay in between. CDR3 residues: CASSLSTAGYNEQFF. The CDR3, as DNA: TGTGCCAGCAGTTTATCCACGGCGGGGTACAATGAGCAGTTCTTC.

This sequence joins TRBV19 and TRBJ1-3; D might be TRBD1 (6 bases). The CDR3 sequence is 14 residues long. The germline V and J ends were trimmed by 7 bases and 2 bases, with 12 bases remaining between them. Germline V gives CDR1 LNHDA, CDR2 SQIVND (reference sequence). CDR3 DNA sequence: TGTGCCAGTATTTCCAGGGGAGCTGGAAACACCATATATTTT. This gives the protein CASISRGAGNTIYF.

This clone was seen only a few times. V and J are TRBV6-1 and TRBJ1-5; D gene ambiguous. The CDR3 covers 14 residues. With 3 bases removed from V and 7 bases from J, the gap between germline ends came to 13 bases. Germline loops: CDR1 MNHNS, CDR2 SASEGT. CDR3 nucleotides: TGTGCCAGCAGTGAGTCGCGGGGTTCGCAGCCCCAGCATTTT. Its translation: CASSESRGSQPQHF.

CDR3 protein: CATSDRGGGNEQFF. As DNA, the CDR3 is TGTGCCACCAGTGACAGGGGTGGTGGAAATGAGCAGTTCTTC. The chain uses TRBV24-1 and TRBJ2-1; possible D gene TRBD1, 6 bases. V was shortened by 4 bases and J by 7 bases, with 13 bases between the two germline ends. The CDR3 length is 14 residues. The germline V gene encodes CDR1 KGHDR and CDR2 SFDVKD.